This TCR beta chain is from a study of spatial heterogeneity in lung cancer. Study-wide context: Alpha-chain detections were consistently fewer than beta-chain detections among the sequences. Raw reads showed each unique TCR and UMI combination turning up more than ten times on average. Points from the study as a whole: Higher tumor mutation counts went along with higher counts of expanded intratumoral alpha and beta TCRs.

Every TCR cDNA molecule carried a tag that served as a unique molecular identifier. MiXCR, run by TCRdb on the 5' RACE reads, gives a single entry per CDR3 protein. The profile shows 5,000 to 6,000 distinct CDR3 sequences, around a quarter of them singletons. The CDR3 length is 15 residues. Time point in this sample: sample taken at primary tumor resection. From tumor, nontumor lung or frozen PBMC, whole RNA was taken unsorted for sequencing. This clonotype was recorded once. Its specificity is unknown. Here the sequenced sample was lung tumor tissue, taken at surgery. The genes are TRBV21-1 and TRBJ2-1; the table assigns TRBD2, which was not confirmed against the DNA. TRBV21-1 is a documented pseudogene. This clonotype originated in a male donor with early-stage non-small cell lung cancer. CDR3 DNA: TGTGCCAGCAGCAAAGAGCAGCGGGGATTGAATGAGCAGTTCTTC. The encoded protein is CASSKEQRGLNEQFF.